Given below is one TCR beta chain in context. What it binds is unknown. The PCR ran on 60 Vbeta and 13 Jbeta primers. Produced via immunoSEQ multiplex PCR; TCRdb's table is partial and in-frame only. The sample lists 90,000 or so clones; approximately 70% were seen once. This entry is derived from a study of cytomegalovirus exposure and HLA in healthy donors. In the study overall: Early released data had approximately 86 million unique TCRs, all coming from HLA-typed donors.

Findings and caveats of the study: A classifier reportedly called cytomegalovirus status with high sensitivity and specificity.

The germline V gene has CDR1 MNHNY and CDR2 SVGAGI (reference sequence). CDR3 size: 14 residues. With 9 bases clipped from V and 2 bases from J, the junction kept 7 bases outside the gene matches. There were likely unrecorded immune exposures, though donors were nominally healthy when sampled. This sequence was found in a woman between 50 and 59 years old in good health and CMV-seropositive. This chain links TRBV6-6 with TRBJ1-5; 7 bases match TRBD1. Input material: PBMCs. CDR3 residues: CASEGARGNQPQHF. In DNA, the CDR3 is TGTGCCAGTGAGGGGGCTAGGGGCAATCAGCCCCAGCATTTT.